This note documents a single T cell receptor beta chain sequence. What it binds is unknown. These data come from a study of shared clonotypes between healthy human individuals. Study background: Used for every donor were three CD4 naive, three CD4 memory, two CD8 naive and one CD8 memory plate.

General study points: It was only blood that was sampled, and tissue repertoires likely differ.

Assay: immunoSEQ multiplex PCR; the TCRdb copy retains only in-frame clones and omits some. The profile shows a few million clones, more than 80% of them singletons. All of the donors resided in Nashville, Tennessee, and each was a Caucasian adult. CD4+ cells yielded CD45RA+ naive and CD45RA-negative memory subsets. The TCR comes from a man aged 18 to 35 in good health. Some clones in this sample may be carry-over from other donors' samples. The sample taken for sequencing was naive CD4+ T cells from PBMCs. The subset is: CD45RA+ positively selected.

CDR3 sequence reads: CASSPTLGSYEQYF. CDR3 in DNA: TGTGCCAGCTCACCCACCCTGGGCTCTTACGAGCAGTACTTC. The V call is TRBV18, the J call TRBJ2-7, with no clear D. V was cut by 3 bases and J by 4 bases, with 13 bases left in between. Germline assignment: CDR1 KGHSH and CDR2 LQKENI. The CDR3 consists of 14 residues. Full variable domain (remainder filled in from reference TRBV18 and TRBJ2-7): NAGVMQNPRHLVRRRGQEARLRCSPMKGHSHVYWYRQLPEEGLKFMVYLQKENIIDESGMPKERFSAEFPKEGPSILRIQQVVRGDSAAYFCASSPTLGSYEQYFGPGTRLTVT.